These T cell receptor beta chains were read from a single sample in a study of blood T cells in healthy people across ages. TCRdb passed the 5' RACE reads through MiXCR, listing each CDR3 protein once. This table has 890,000 or so distinct CDR3 sequences, approximately 59% appearing once. The sequencing sample was made of blood. The receptor source for this set is a man aged 25 to 40 in good health. Each CDR3 is given with its conserved first and last residue. The order of the fields is V gene, D gene, clone size, CDR3 protein. The D gene is left open where the match is weak. Size tells how often a clone was seen (once, few, many) or the class of an expanded clone, and some rows leave it out.

TRBV12-3/TRBV12-4	NA	few	CASSLMGGEQYF
TRBV4-3	TRBD2	NA	CASSLGLAGGPSSYEQYF
TRBV4-3	NA	NA	CASSQEEPSLYYEQYF
TRBV12-3/TRBV12-4	NA	few	CASSFSRVQETQYF
TRBV27	NA	NA	CASSSGPWDEQYF
TRBV5-1	TRBD1	NA	CASSGWDRGADEQYF
TRBV12-3/TRBV12-4	TRBD1	few	CASSTGDRETQYF
TRBV7-2	NA	NA	CASSLPGRTDTQYF
TRBV6-2/TRBV6-3	TRBD2	few	CASNGPGLAGTDTQYF
TRBV4-3	TRBD2	NA	CASSQLGLAEYNEQFF
TRBV20-1	TRBD1	NA	CSASRTGGGYTF
TRBV9	NA	few	CASSHDLGYSGANVLTF
TRBV10-3	TRBD1	NA	CAISPRQGGKDKQYF
TRBV7-2	NA	NA	CASSLFEGINEQYF
TRBV12-3/TRBV12-4	NA	once	CASSQRRGGSYEQYF
TRBV5-1	TRBD1	NA	CASSLVQGQGEQFF
TRBV4-3	NA	few	CASSQGRGQGDSKNIQYF
TRBV6-2/TRBV6-3	TRBD2	NA	CASSYYRYGGGLHQETQYF
TRBV9	TRBD1	NA	CASSESGTGLYEQYF
TRBV12-3/TRBV12-4	NA	NA	CASSFWKETQYF
TRBV27	TRBD1	few	CASEGQGEQYF
TRBV27	NA	NA	CASSSLRVAMQGEQFF
TRBV9	NA	once	CASSARPTNEQFF
TRBV3-1	TRBD1	NA	CASSQEGQGNSPLHF
TRBV2	NA	NA	CASSVEVQVAGNQPQHF
TRBV10-3	NA	NA	CAISDSLGSPLHF
TRBV12-3/TRBV12-4	NA	NA	CASTPGGPYTQYF
TRBV24-1	NA	once	CATSDFGVGETQYF
TRBV12-3/TRBV12-4	TRBD1	NA	CASSQIPGQGAPNEQFF
TRBV12-3/TRBV12-4	NA	NA	CASSWGPNADTQYF
TRBV5-1	TRBD1	NA	CASSIGTEETQYF
TRBV2	NA	NA	CASSEMRGPYNEQFF
TRBV6-1	NA	few	CASLLGSPRSYEQYF
TRBV5-1	TRBD1	many	CASSLVLTGGSYEQYF
TRBV3-1	NA	NA	CASSQGSPYGYTF
TRBV20-1	NA	NA	CSLRGPGETQYF
TRBV18	TRBD1	NA	CASSSTGGSNYGYTF
TRBV12-3/TRBV12-4	NA	few	CASSPRESSYNEQFF
TRBV5-1	TRBD1	few	CASSPRDRGVYNEQFF
TRBV19	NA	NA	CASSISAASTDTQYF
TRBV15	TRBD1	NA	CATSREQGPNTIAKNIQYF
TRBV3-1	TRBD1	NA	CASSQEGQTNTEAFF
TRBV20-1	TRBD1	NA	CSARDEDRGWEETQYF
TRBV13	NA	NA	CASSSGFNGMNEQFF
TRBV3-1	NA	few	CASSHGGRTNEQFF
TRBV12-3/TRBV12-4	TRBD2	few	CASNRGGHETQYF